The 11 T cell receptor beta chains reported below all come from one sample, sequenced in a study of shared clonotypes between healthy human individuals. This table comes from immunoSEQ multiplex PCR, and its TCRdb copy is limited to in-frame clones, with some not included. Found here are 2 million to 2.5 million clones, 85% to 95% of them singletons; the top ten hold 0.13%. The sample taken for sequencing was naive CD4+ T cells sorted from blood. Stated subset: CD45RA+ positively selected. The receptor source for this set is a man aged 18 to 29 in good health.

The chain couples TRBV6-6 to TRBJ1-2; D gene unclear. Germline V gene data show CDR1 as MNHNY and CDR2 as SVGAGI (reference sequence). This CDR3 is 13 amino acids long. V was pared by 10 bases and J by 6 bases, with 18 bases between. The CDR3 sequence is CATREPGENGYTF. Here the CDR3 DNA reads TGTGCCACAAGGGAACCCGGGGAGAATGGCTACACCTTC.

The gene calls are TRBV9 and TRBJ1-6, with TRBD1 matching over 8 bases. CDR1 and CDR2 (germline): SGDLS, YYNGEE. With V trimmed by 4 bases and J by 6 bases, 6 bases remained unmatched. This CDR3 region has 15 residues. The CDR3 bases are TGTGCCAGCAGCTCACAGGGGGGGCTTAATTCACCCCTCCACTTT. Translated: CASSSQGGLNSPLHF. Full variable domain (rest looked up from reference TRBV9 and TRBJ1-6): DSGVTQTPKHLITATGQRVTLRCSPRSGDLSVYWYQQSLDQGLQFLIQYYNGEERAKGNILERFSAQQFPDLHSELNLSSLELGDSALYFCASSSQGGLNSPLHFGNGTRLTVT.

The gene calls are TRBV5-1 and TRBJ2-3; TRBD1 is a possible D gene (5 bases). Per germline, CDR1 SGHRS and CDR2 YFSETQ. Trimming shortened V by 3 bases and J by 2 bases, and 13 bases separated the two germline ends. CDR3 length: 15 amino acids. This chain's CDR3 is CASSSQGSYTDTQYF. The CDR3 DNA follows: TGCGCCAGCAGCTCGCAGGGCAGTTACACAGATACGCAGTATTTT.

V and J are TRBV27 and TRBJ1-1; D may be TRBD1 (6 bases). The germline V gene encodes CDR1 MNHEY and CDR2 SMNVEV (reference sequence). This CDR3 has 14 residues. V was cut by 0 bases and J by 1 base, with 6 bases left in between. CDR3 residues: CASSLSGQNTEAFF. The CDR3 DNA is TGTGCCAGCAGTTTATCGGGACAGAACACTGAAGCTTTCTTT.

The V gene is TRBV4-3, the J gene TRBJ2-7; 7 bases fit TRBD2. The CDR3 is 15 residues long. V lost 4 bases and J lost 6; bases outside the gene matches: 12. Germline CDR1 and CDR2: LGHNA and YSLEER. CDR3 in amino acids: CASSRVGLAGAEQYF. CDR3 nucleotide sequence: TGCGCCAGCAGCCGGGTGGGTTTGGCGGGAGCCGAGCAGTACTTC.

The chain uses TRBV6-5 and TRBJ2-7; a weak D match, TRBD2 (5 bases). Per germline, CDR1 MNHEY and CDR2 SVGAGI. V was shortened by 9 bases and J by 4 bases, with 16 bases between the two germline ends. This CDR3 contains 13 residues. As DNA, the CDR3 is TGTGCCAGACGGGAACGTAAGGATTACGAGCAGTACTTC. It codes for CARRERKDYEQYF.

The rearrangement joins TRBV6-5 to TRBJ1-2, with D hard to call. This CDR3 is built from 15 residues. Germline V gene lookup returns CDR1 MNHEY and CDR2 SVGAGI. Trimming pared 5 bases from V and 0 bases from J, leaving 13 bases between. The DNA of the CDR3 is TGTGCCAGCAGTCCTTCAGTCGGAGCTAACTATGGCTACACCTTC. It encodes CASSPSVGANYGYTF.

The CDR3 DNA reads as TGTGCCAGTAGTACCAAACTGACAACAGGAGCCTCCTCCTACGAGCAGTACTTC. It translates to CASSTKLTTGASSYEQYF. The chain joins TRBV19 to TRBJ2-7, with D tentatively TRBD1 (5 bases). The CDR3 totals 18 residues. V lost 4 bases and J 0 bases, leaving 22 bases between the germline ends. CDR1 is LNHDA, CDR2 SQIVND, per germline (reference sequence).

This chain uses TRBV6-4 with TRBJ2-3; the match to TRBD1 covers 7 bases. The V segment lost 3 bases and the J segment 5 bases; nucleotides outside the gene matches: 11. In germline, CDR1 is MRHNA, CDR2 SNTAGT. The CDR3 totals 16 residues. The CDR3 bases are TGTGCCAGCAGTGAGAAGTGGGGGACAGCGCAAGATACGCAGTATTTT. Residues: CASSEKWGTAQDTQYF.

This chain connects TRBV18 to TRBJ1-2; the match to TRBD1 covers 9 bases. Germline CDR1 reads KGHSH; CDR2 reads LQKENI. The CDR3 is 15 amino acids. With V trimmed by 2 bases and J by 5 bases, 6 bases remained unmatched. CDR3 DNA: TGTGCCAGCTCACCAGAGGGGACAGGGCGATATGGCTACACCTTC. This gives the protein CASSPEGTGRYGYTF.

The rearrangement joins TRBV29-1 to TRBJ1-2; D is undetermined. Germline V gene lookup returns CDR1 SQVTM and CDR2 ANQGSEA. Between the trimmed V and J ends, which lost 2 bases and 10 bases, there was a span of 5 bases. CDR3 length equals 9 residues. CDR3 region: CSVENDYTF. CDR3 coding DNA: TGCAGCGTTGAAAACGACTACACCTTC. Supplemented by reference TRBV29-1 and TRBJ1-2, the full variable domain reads SAVISQKPSRDICQRGTSLTIQCQVDSQVTMMFWYRQQPGQSLTLIATANQGSEATYESGFVIDKFPISRPNLTFSTLTVSNMSPEDSSIYLCSVENDYTFGSGTRLTVV.